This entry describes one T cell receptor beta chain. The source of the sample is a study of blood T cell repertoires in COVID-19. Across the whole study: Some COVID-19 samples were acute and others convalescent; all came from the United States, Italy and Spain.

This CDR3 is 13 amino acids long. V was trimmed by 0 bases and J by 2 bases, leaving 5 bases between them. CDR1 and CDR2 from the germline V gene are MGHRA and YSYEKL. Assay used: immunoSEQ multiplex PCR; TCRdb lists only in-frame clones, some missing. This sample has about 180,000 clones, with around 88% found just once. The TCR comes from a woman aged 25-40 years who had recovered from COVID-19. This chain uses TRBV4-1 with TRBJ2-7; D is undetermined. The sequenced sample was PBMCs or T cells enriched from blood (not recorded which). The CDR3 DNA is TGCGCCAGCAGCCAAGACCTAACCTACGAGCAGTACTTC. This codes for CASSQDLTYEQYF.